What follows are 10 T cell receptor beta chains derived from one specimen sequenced in a study of T cells in Graves' hyperthyroidism and ophthalmopathy. TCR beta CDR3 regions were amplified from RNA. Researchers ran a first-round RT-PCR on the TCR CDR3 using the HTBI primer set. MiXCR, applied by TCRdb to the multiplex PCR reads, yields one record per CDR3 protein. The table lists nearly 750,000 distinct CDR3 sequences, roughly a third of them singletons, with less than 35% in the top ten. The sample was blood. These receptors were collected from a woman between 40 and 50 years old with Graves' hyperthyroidism.

This clonotype was found many times. This sequence joins TRBV11-2 and TRBJ2-7, with D hard to call. Per the germline V gene, CDR1 is SGHAT and CDR2 is FQNNGV. CDR3 length: 11 amino acids. V lost 8 bases to trimming and J lost 0 bases, with 5 bases between them. As DNA, the CDR3 is TGTGCCAGCGCACTCTCCTACGAGCAGTACTTC. Its protein product is CASALSYEQYF.

This clonotype was seen at least ten times. The rearrangement links TRBV7-8 to TRBJ2-5; 7 bases line up with TRBD1. Trimming removed 4 bases from V and 2 bases from J; junction bases left unmatched: 4. Germline CDR1 is SGHVS and CDR2 is FQNEAQ. The CDR3 runs 14 residues. The CDR3 bases are TGTGCCAGCAGCTCAGGGGGTGGGCAAGAGACCCAGTACTTC. This encodes CASSSGGGQETQYF.

This clonotype has ten or more counts. The chain joins TRBV6-5 to TRBJ2-7, with D maybe TRBD2 (6 bases). Trimming shortened V by 4 bases and J by 9 bases, and 10 bases separated the two germline ends. Per the germline V gene, CDR1 is MNHEY and CDR2 is SVGAGI. The CDR3 has 11 amino acids. CDR3 sequence (DNA): TGTGCCAGCAGTTCCTTGCGGGGGCAGTACTTC. Its protein is CASSSLRGQYF.

This clonotype appeared many times. The chain has TRBV7-2 and TRBJ1-5; tentative D call: TRBD1 (5 bases). This CDR3 region has 14 residues. Germline V CDR1 and CDR2: SGHTA, FQGNSA. The germline V and J ends were trimmed by 2 bases and 10 bases, with 15 bases remaining between them. The CDR3 bases are TGTGCCAGCAGCTTACCAGGGTTGGGATTTCCCCAGCATTTT. It encodes CASSLPGLGFPQHF.

V usage is TRBV29-1 and J usage is TRBJ1-1, with 8 bases fitting TRBD1. The CDR3 totals 12 residues. The germline V gene has CDR1 SQVTM and CDR2 ANQGSEA. CDR3 sequence (DNA): TGCAGAAATGACAGGGGGAACACTGAAGCTTTCTTT. Its translation: CRNDRGNTEAFF.

CDR3 sequence reads: CASNYRGRQETQYF. CDR3 DNA sequence: TGTGCCAGCAATTACAGGGGCCGCCAAGAGACCCAGTACTTC. The genes are TRBV9 and TRBJ2-5; TRBD1 matches 7 bases. V lost 6 bases to trimming and J lost 1 base; unmatched junction nucleotides: 6. Germline V CDR1 and CDR2: SGDLS, YYNGEE. The CDR3 has 14 amino acids.

This clonotype was recorded many times. The chain recombines TRBV14 with TRBJ1-3; D ambiguous. V was shortened by 4 bases and J by 3 bases, with 4 bases between the two germline ends. The length of the CDR3 is 12 residues. CDR1 and CDR2 from the germline V gene are SGHDN and FVKESK. The chain's CDR3 is CASSPFGNTIYF. CDR3 bases: TGTGCCAGCAGCCCTTTTGGAAACACCATATATTTT.

About this clonotype itself: One end of the junction fails to match germline, which may point to a read error. The J gene is TRBJ1-2, the V gene TRBV5-4, with 8 bases identical to TRBD1. This CDR3 spans 15 amino acids. In germline, CDR1 is SGHNT, CDR2 YYREEE (reference sequence). This CDR3 reads CASSQEGQGPYGYTF. The CDR3 DNA follows: TGCGCCAGCAGCCAAGAAGGACAGGGTCCCTATGGCTACACCTTC.

This clonotype was picked up many times. V and J are TRBV7-9 and TRBJ1-2, with D unclear. This CDR3 has 12 residues. The ends were cut back, 5 bases at V and 8 bases at J, with 12 bases in the middle. Germline-derived CDR1 and CDR2 are SEHNR and FQNEAQ (reference sequence). CDR3 amino acids: CASSTPQPGYTF. Written as DNA, the CDR3 is TGTGCCAGCAGCACTCCCCAGCCGGGCTACACCTTC.

The chain links TRBV12-3 or TRBV12-4 to TRBJ1-1; 12 bases line up with TRBD1. Trimming took 4 bases from V and 3 from J; bases not matched to a gene: 9. The CDR3 runs 17 residues. DNA for the CDR3: TGTGCCAGCAGTTGGGGAGGGACAGGGGGCCGGGACACTGAAGCTTTCTTT. Translated: CASSWGGTGGRDTEAFF.